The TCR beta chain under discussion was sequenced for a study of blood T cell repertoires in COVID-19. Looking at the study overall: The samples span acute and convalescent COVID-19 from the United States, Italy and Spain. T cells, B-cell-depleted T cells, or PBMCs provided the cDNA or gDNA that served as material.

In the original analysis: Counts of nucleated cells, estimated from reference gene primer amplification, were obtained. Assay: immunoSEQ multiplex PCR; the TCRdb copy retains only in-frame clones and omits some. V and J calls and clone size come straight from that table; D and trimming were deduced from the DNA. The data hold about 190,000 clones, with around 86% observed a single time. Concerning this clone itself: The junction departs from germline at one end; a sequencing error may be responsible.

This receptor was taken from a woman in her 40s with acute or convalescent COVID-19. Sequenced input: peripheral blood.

The CDR3 nucleotides are TGTGCCAGCAGCTTAGGGACGACAGAAAACAATGAAGCTTTCTTT. This translates into CASSLGTTENNEAFF. This chain connects TRBV7-9 to TRBJ1-1, with D perhaps TRBD1 (5 bases). From germline, CDR1 is SEHNR and CDR2 FQNEAQ (reference sequence). The CDR3 sequence is 15 residues long.